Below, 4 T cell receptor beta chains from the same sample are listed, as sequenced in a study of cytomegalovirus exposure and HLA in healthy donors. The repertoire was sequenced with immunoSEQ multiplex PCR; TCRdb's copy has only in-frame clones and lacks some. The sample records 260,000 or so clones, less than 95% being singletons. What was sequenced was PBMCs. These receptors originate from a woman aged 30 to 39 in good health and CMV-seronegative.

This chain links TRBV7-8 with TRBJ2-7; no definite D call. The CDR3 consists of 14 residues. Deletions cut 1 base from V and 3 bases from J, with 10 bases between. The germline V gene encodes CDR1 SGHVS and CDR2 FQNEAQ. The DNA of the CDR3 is TGTGCCAGCAGCTTAGGCGACCAAAACTACGAGCAGTACTTC. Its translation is CASSLGDQNYEQYF.

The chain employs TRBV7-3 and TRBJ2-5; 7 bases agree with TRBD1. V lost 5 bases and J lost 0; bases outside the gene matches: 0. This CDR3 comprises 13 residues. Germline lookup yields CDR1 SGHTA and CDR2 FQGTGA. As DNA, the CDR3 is TGTGCCAGCAGCCAGGGGGACCAAGAGACCCAGTACTTC. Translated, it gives CASSQGDQETQYF.

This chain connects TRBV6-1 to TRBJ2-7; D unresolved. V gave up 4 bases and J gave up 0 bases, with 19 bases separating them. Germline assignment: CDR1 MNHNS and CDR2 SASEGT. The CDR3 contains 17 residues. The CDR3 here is CASSVYNKGRSSYEQYF. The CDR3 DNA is TGTGCCAGCAGTGTATACAACAAGGGCCGTAGCTCCTACGAGCAGTACTTC.

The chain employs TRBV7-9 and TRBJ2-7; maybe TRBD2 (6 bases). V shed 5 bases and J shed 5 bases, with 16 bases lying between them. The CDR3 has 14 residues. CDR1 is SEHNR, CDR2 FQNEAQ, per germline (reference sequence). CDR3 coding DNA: TGTGCCAGCAGCCCGGGACTCGCGCTTGACGAGCAGTACTTC. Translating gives CASSPGLALDEQYF.